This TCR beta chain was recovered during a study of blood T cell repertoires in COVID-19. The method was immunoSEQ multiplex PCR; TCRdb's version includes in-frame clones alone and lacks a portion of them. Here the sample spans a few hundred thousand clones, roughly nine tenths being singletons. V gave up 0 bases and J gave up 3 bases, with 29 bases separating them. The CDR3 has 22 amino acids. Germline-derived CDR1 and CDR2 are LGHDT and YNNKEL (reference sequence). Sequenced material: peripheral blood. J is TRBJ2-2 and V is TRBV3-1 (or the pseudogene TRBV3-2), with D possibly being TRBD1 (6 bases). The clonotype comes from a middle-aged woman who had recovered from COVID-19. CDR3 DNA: TGTGCCAGCAGCCAAGATTCCGGACGATGGGACCCCGGGACATATGACACCGGGGAGCTGTTTTTT. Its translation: CASSQDSGRWDPGTYDTGELFF.